This TCR beta chain was sequenced during a study of T cell repertoires in cytomegalovirus infection (dated 2019 in TCRdb). Study-level background: Because public TCR beta signatures pointed to carriage of CMV infection together with the matching HLA type, the HLA type of each donor mattered for the analysis.

The sequencing machine was an Illumina HiSeq 1500. TCRdb handled the public reads itself, with Q25 trimming in fastp and clone calling in MiXCR, and kept productive beta chains. Every CDR3 protein is listed once, alongside the most common genes and DNA of its rows. This sample gives 680,000 or so distinct CDR3 sequences in total; less than 40% of them show up just once. The ten top clones hold more than 2.5% of the sample. V ends up 0 bases short and J 7 bases short, with an unmatched junction base count of 14. In the germline V gene (reference sequence), CDR1 corresponds to DFQATT and CDR2 to SNEGSKA. The CDR3 sequence holds 16 residues, the cysteine and phenylalanine included. Kept here is only the CDR3 DNA, which spans 48 bases and is read in frame from base 1. The full study reports these points: In both this cohort and an independent cohort of some 350 donors, the cumulative frequency of public TCR beta family members distinguished carriers of CMV infection plus the relevant HLA type. The ex vivo response was dominated by HLA-C-restricted CMV-specific TCR beta clonotypes, which also provided the single most frequent clonotype in two of eight donors.

Remarks on this clonotype: This receptor's antigen is unknown. It has no much larger one-base neighbor in the sample; base qualities were not kept.

Sequenced input: PBMCs. The clonotype originates from a human donor in good health (CMV status not recorded). Some clones in this sample may be carry-over from other donors' samples. This chain is built from TRBV20-1 and TRBJ2-7; TRBD2 aligns with 8 central bases. The CDR3 is CSARDYQGLGVQEQYF. The nucleotides read TGCAGTGCTAGAGATTACCAGGGACTAGGGGTGCAGGAGCAGTACTTC.